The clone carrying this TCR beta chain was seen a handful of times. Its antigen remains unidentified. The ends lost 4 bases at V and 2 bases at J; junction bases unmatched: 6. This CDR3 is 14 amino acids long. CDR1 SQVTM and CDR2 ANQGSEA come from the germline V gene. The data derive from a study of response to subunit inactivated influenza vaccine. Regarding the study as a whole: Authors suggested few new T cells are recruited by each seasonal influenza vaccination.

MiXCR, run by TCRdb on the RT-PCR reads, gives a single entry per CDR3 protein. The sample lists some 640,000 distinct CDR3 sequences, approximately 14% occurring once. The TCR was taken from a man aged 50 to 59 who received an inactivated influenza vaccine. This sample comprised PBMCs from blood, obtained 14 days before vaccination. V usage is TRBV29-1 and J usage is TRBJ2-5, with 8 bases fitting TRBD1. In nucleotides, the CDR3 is TGCAGCGTTGGGACAGGGACGGTACAAGAGACCCAGTACTTC. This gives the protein CSVGTGTVQETQYF.